This T cell receptor beta chain was profiled in a study of regulatory T cells in long-lasting Graves disease. HTBI primers from iRepertoire and Arm-PCR of CDR3 regions yielded the TCR beta libraries. Each CDR3 protein gets one entry after TCRdb re-called the multiplex PCR reads with MiXCR. The sample holds about 620,000 distinct CDR3 sequences, roughly 15% seen once. Indicated time point: newly diagnosed GD, antithyroid drugs for less than 3 months. RNA isolated from PBMCs was used to make the TCR library. Graves' disease diagnosis relied on American Thyroid Association guidelines. Per germline, CDR1 KGHSH and CDR2 LQKENI. V was shortened by 1 base and J by 1 base, with 12 bases between the two germline ends. This CDR3 spans 16 amino acids. The same sample was also studied in work on T cells in Graves' hyperthyroidism and ophthalmopathy.

The chain uses TRBV18 and TRBJ2-3; a possible D gene is TRBD2 (5 bases). The receptor's source is a woman in her 30s with Graves disease. Sequencing used peripheral blood mononuclear cells (PBMCs), obtained at new diagnosis, from a patient treated with antithyroid drugs. CDR3 loop: CASSPLAGHRTDTQYF. The CDR3 DNA is TGTGCCAGCTCACCACTGGCGGGTCACCGCACAGATACGCAGTATTTT.